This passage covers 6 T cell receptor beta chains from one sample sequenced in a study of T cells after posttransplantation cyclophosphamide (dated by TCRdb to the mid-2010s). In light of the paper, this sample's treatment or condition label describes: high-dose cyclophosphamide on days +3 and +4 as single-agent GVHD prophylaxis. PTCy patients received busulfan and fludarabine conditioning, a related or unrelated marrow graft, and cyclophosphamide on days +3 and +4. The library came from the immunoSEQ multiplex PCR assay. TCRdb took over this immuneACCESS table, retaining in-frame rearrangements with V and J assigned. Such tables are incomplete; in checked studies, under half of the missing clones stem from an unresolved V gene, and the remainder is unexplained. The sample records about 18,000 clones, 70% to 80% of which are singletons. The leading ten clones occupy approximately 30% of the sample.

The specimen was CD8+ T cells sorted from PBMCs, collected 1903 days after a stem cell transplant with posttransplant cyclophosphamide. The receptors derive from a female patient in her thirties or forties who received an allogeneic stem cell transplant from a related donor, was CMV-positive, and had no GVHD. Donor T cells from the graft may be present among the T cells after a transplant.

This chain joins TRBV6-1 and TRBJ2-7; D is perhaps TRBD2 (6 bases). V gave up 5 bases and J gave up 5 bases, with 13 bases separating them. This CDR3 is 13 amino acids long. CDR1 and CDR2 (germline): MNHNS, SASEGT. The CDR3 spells CASSQTSPHEQYF. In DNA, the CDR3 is TGTGCCAGCAGTCAGACTAGTCCCCACGAGCAGTACTTC.

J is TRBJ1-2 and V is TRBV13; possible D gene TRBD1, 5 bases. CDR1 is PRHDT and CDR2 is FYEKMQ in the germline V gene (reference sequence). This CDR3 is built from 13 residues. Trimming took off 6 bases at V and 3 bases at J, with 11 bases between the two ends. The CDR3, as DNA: TGTGCCAGCAGGGGGGGTTCTCACTATGGCTACACCTTC. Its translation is CASRGGSHYGYTF. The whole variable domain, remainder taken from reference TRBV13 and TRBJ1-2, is AAGVIQSPRHLIKEKRETATLKCYPIPRHDTVYWYQQGPGQDPQFLISFYEKMQSDKGSIPDRFSAQQFSDYHSELNMSSLELGDSALYFCASRGGSHYGYTFGSGTRLTVV.

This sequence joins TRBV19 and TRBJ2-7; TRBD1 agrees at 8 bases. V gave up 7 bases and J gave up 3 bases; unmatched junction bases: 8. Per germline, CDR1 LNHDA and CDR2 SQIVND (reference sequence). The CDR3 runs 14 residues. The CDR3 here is CASKNLTGDYEQYF. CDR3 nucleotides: TGTGCCAGTAAAAACCTGACAGGGGACTACGAGCAGTACTTC.

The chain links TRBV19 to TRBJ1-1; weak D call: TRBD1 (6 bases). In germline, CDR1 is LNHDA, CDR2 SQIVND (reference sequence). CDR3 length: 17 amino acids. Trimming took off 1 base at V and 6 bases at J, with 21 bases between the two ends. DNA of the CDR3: TGTGCCAGTAGTATAGCATACTGGGGGACAAGGCCCGCTGAAGCTTTCTTT. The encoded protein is CASSIAYWGTRPAEAFF.

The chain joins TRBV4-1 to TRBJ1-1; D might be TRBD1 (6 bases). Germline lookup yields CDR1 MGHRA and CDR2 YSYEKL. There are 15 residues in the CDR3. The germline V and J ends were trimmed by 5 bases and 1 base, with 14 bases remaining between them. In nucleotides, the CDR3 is TGCGCCAGCAGCGAAGTGGGACAACCGAACACTGAAGCTTTCTTT. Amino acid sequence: CASSEVGQPNTEAFF.

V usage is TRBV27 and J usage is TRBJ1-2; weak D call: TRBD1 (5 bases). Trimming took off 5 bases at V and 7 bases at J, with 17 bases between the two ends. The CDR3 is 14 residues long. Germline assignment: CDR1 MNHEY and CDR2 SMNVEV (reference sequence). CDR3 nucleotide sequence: TGTGCCAGCAGTCCCCTCCAGGGAATACTTGGCTACACCTTC. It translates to CASSPLQGILGYTF.